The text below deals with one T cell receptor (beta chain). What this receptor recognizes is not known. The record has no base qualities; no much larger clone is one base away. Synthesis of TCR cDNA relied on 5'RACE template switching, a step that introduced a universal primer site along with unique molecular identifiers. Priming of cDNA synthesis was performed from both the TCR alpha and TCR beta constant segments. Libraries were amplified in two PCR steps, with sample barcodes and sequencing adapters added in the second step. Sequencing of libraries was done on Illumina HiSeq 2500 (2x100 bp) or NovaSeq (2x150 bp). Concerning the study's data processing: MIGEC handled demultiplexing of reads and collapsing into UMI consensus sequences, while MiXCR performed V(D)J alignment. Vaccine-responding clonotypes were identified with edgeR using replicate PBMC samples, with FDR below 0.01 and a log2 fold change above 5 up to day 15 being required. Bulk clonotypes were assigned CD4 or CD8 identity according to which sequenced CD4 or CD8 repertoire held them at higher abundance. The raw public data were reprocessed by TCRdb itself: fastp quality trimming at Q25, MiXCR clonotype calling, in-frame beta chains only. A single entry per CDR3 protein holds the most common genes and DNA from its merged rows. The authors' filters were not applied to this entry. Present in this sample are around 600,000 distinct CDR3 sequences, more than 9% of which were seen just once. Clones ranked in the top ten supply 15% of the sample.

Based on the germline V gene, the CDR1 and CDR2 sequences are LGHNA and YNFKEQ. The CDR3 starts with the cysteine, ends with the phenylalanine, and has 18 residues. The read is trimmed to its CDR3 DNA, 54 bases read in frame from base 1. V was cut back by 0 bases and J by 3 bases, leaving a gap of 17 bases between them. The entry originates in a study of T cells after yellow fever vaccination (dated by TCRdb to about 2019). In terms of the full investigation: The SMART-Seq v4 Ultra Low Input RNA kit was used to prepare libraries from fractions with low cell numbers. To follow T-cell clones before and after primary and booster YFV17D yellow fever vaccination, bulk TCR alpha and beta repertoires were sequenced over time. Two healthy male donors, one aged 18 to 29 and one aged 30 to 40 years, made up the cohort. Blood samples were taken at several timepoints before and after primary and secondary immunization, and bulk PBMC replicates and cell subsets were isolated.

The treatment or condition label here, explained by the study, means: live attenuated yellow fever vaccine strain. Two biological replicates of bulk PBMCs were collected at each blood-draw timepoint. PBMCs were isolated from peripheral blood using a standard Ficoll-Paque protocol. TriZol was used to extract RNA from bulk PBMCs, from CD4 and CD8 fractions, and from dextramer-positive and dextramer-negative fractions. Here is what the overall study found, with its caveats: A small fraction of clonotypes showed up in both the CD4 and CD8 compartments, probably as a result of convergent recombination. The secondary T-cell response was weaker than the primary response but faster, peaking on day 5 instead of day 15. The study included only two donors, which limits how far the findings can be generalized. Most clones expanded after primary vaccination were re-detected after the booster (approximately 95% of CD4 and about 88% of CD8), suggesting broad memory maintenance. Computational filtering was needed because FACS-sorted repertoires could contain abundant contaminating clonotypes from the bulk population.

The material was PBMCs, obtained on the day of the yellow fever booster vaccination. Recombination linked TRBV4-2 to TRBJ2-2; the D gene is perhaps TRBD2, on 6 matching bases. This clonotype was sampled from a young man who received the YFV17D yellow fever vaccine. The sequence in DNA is TGTGCCAGCAGCCAAGAGGGCATAGGGGACTTCTACACCGGGGAGCTGTTTTTT. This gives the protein CASSQEGIGDFYTGELFF.